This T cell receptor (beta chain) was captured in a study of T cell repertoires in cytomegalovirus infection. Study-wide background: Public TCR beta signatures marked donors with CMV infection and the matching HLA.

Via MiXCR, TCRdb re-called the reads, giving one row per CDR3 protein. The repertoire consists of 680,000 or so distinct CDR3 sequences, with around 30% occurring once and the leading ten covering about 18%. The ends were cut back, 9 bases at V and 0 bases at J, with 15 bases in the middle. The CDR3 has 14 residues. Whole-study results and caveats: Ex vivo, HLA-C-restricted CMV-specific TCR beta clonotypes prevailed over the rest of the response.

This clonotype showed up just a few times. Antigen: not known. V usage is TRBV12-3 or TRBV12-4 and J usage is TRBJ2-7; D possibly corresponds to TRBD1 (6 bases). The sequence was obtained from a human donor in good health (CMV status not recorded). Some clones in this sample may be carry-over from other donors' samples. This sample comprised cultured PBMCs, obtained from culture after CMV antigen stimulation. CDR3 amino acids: CASTNRESSYEQYF. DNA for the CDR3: TGTGCCAGTACCAACAGGGAAAGCTCCTACGAGCAGTACTTC.